This T cell receptor beta chain was identified in a study of cytomegalovirus exposure and HLA in healthy donors. V lost 4 bases, J lost 4 bases, and 9 bases stayed unmatched. CDR3 length equals 16 residues. CDR1 is SGHRS and CDR2 is YFSETQ in the germline V gene. The PCR ran on 60 Vbeta and 13 Jbeta primers. Sequenced by immunoSEQ multiplex PCR; TCRdb stores in-frame clones only, minus some. The sample holds over 150,000 clones, 80% to 90% seen once. Sequencing input: PBMCs. The V call is TRBV5-1, the J call TRBJ2-2; 8 bases are shared with TRBD2. This TCR was sampled from a girl aged 2 to 9 in good health and CMV-seropositive. CDR3 protein: CASSHQRERITGELFF. The CDR3 DNA reads TGCGCCAGCAGCCATCAGCGGGAGAGGATCACCGGGGAGCTGTTTTTT.